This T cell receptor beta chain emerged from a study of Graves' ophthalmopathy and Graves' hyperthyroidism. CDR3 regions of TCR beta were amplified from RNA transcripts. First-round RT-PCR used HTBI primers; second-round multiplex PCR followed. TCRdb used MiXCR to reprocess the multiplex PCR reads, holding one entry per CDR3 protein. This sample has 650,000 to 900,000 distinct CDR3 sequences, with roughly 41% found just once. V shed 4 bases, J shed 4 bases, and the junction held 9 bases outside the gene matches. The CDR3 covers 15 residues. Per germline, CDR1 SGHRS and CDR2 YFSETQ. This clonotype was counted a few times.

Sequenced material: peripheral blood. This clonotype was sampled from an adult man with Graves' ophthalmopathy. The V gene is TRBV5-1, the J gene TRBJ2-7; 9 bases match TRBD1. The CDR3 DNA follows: TGCGCCAGCAGCCCGAGCGGGACAGGGCTTTACGAGCAGTACTTC. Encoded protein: CASSPSGTGLYEQYF.